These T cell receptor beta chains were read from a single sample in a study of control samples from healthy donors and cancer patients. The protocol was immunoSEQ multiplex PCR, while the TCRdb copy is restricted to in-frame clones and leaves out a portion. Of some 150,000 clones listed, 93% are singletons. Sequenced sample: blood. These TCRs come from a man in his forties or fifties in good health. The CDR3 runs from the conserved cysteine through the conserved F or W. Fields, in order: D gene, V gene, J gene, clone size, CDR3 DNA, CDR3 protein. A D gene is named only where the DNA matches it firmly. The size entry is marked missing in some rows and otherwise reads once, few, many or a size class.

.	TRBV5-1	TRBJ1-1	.	TGCGCCAGCAGCTCCTACGAGCGACAGAACACTGAAGCTTTCTTT	CASSSYERQNTEAFF
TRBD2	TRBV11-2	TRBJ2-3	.	TGTGCCAGCAGCTTAGCAGCGGGGGCAGATACGCAGTATTTT	CASSLAAGADTQYF
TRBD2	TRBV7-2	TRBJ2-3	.	TGTGCCAGCAGCTTAGGGGGTCCGGGACTAGCGGGACTGGATACGCAGTATTTT	CASSLGGPGLAGLDTQYF
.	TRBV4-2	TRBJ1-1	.	TGTGCCAGCAGCCAAAAAGTCTGGAGGGAAGGAGGCACTGAAGCTTTCTTT	CASSQKVWREGGTEAFF
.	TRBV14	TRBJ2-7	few	TGTGCCAGCAGCCAAGTGTACGAGCAGTACTTC	CASSQVYEQYF
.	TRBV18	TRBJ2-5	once	TGTGCCAGCTCACCTCCGGAAGGTAGCCAGTACTTC	CASSPPEGSQYF
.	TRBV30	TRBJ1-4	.	TGTGCCTGGAGTGTACTTGGCCTCTTAGGGGAAAAACTGTTTTTT	CAWSVLGLLGEKLFF
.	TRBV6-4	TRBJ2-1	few	TGTGCCAGCAGTGACTCTAGCAGGGGTGAGCAGTTCTTC	CASSDSSRGEQFF
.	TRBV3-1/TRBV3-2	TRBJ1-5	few	TGTGCCAGCAGCCAAGGGGTTCAGCCCCAGCATTTT	CASSQGVQPQHF
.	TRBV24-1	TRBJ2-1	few	TGTGCCACCAGTGATTTGCAGGGCAATGTCCGCTCCTACAATGAGCAGTTCTTC	CATSDLQGNVRSYNEQFF
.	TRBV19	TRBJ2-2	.	TGTGCCAGTAGTATAGATCGGGCCACCGGGGAGCTGTTTTTT	CASSIDRATGELFF
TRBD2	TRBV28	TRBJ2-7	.	TGTGCCAGCAGTTTATGGACTAGCGGGGTCTACGAGCAGTACTTC	CASSLWTSGVYEQYF
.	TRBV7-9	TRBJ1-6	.	TGTGCCACGGACAGTGACTCCTATAATTCACCCCTCCACTTT	CATDSDSYNSPLHF
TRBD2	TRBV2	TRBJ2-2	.	TGTGCCAGCAGCGAAACTAGCGGGAGGACCACCGGGGAGCTGTTTTTT	CASSETSGRTTGELFF
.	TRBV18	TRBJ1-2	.	TGTGCCAGCTCACCACAGGACGGAGGCTATGGCTACACCTTC	CASSPQDGGYGYTF
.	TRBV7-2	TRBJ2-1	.	TGTGCCAGCAGCTTAGTGTACGGGAGCTCCTACAATGAGCAGTTCTTC	CASSLVYGSSYNEQFF
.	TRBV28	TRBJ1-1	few	TGTGCCACCGACGAACCCGGGACGGCGAACACTGAAGCTTTCTTT	CATDEPGTANTEAFF
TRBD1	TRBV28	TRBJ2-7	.	TGTGCCAGCAGCTGGGACAGGGGAACAGGCTACGAGCAGTACTTC	CASSWDRGTGYEQYF
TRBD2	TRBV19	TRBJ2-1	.	TGTGCCAGTAGGGACGGGACTAGCGGCAACAATGAGCAGTTCTTC	CASRDGTSGNNEQFF
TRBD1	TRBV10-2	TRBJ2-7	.	TGCGCCAGCAGGGTGGGACAGGGGGTCTACGAGCAGTACTTC	CASRVGQGVYEQYF
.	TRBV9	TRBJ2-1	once	TGTGCCAGCAGCGTAGCCGGCGGGAATCCGTACAATGAGCAGTTCTTC	CASSVAGGNPYNEQFF
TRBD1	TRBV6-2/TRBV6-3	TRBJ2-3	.	TGTGCCAGCAGTTACAGGACAGGGGCCAGCACAGATACGCAGTATTTT	CASSYRTGASTDTQYF
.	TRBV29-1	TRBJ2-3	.	TGCAGCGTTGTGCCAGCCAAAGGGACCCCAGATACGCAGTATTTT	CSVVPAKGTPDTQYF
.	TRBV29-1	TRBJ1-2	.	TGCAGCGCTGGACAGAAGGACTATGGCTACACCTTC	CSAGQKDYGYTF
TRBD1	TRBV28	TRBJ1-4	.	TGTGCCAGCACTCCCCCTGGCAGGGGGCTTGCAACTAATGAAAAACTGTTTTTT	CASTPPGRGLATNEKLFF
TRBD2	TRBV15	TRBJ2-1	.	TGTGCCACCAGCAGAGGCCTTCGCGGGAGAATCAATGAGCAGTTCTTC	CATSRGLRGRINEQFF
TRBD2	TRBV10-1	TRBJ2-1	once	TGCGCCAGCAGTGAGTCCTACGGACTAGCGGGAGGTTTAGGTGAGCAGTTCTTC	CASSESYGLAGGLGEQFF
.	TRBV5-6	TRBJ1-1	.	TGTGCCAGCAGCTTGTGGAGACAACTTGGGGTGAACACTGAAGCTTTCTTT	CASSLWRQLGVNTEAFF
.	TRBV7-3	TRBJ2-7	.	TGTGCCAGCAGCCGAAACGGCGGGTTGGGAGCCGAGCAGTACTTC	CASSRNGGLGAEQYF
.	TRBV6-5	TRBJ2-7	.	TGTGCCAGCAGCCCGGGGGCCCCGGGCGAGCAGTACTTC	CASSPGAPGEQYF
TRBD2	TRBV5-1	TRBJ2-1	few	TGCGCCAGCAGCTTGAGCACCCTAGCGGGATCCTACAATGAGCAGTTCTTC	CASSLSTLAGSYNEQFF
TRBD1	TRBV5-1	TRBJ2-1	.	TGCGCCAGCAGCCCGGGACAGCAGCTAGTACATGAGCAGTTCTTC	CASSPGQQLVHEQFF
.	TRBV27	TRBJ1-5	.	TGTGCCAGCAGCCTAGAGTATAGCAATCAGCCCCAGCATTTT	CASSLEYSNQPQHF
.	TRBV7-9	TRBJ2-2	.	TGTGCCAGCACCCTAACCGGGACCGGGGAGCTGTTTTTT	CASTLTGTGELFF
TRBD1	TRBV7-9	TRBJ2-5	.	TGTGCCAGCAGTGGTGGTATTGGGACAGGGGTCATCCAAGAGACCCAGTACTTC	CASSGGIGTGVIQETQYF
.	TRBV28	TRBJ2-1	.	TGTGCCAGCAGCTCGAAGATCGGCAGTACTTACAATGAGCAGTTCTTC	CASSSKIGSTYNEQFF
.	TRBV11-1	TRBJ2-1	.	TGTGCCAGCAGGATAGGGCGGACTACCTACAATGAGCAGTTCTTC	CASRIGRTTYNEQFF
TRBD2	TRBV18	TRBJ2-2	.	TGTGCCAGCTCACCGGGACTAGCGGTTACGAACACCGGGGAGCTGTTTTTT	CASSPGLAVTNTGELFF
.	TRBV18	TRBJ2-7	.	TGTGCCAGCTCACCACCCATCGGCAGATCCTACGAGCAGTACTTC	CASSPPIGRSYEQYF